Listed here are 13 T cell receptor beta chains from one sample, sequenced in a study of shared clonotypes between healthy human individuals. Method: immunoSEQ multiplex PCR; TCRdb's copy keeps in-frame clones and lacks some. The sample shows about 2 million clones, over 85% of them seen only once. The sequenced sample was naive CD4+ T cells sorted from blood. Subset in this sample: CD45RA+ positively selected. These TCRs come from a man aged 18-30 years in good health.

The rearrangement joins TRBV13 to TRBJ2-5; D is undetermined. CDR3 length: 14 amino acids. CDR1 PRHDT and CDR2 FYEKMQ come from the germline V gene (reference sequence). V was clipped by 3 bases and J by 1 base, with 9 bases between them. As DNA, the CDR3 is TGTGCCAGCAGCTTTCGTCACCTCCAAGAGACCCAGTACTTC. It translates to CASSFRHLQETQYF. The variable domain in full, completed from reference TRBV13 and TRBJ2-5, reads AAGVIQSPRHLIKEKRETATLKCYPIPRHDTVYWYQQGPGQDPQFLISFYEKMQSDKGSIPDRFSAQQFSDYHSELNMSSLELGDSALYFCASSFRHLQETQYFGPGTRLLVL.

The V and J genes are TRBV18 and TRBJ1-5, with a possible D match to TRBD1 (6 bases). This CDR3 region has 16 residues. V lost 4 bases and J lost 5, with 18 bases in between. Germline lookup yields CDR1 KGHSH and CDR2 LQKENI. In DNA, the CDR3 is TGTGCCAGCTCACAGCGACGGGGGGGCGGCGATCAGCCCCAGCATTTT. Encoded protein: CASSQRRGGGDQPQHF.

This clone was recorded only once. The genes are TRBV7-9 and TRBJ1-3, with TRBD1 as a possible D gene (5 bases). With 4 bases removed from V and 2 bases from J, the gap between germline ends came to 12 bases. CDR3 length: 15 amino acids. CDR1 and CDR2 (germline): SEHNR, FQNEAQ (reference sequence). The chain's CDR3 is CASSYRQPTGNTIYF. CDR3 DNA: TGTGCCAGCAGCTACCGACAGCCGACTGGAAACACCATATATTTT.

Notes on this clone: Other DNA sequences of this sample code for an identical CDR3. The chain employs TRBV28 and TRBJ1-5; 8 nucleotides agree with TRBD1. The junction had 4 bases not matched to a gene; V was cut back by 4 bases and J by 2 bases. The CDR3 extends over 15 amino acids. CDR1 and CDR2 (germline): MDHEN, SYDVKM. As DNA, the CDR3 is TGTGCCAGCAGTTCGACAGGGGCGGGCAATCAGCCCCAGCATTTT. It translates to CASSSTGAGNQPQHF. Supplemented by reference TRBV28 and TRBJ1-5, the full variable domain reads DVKVTQSSRYLVKRTGEKVFLECVQDMDHENMFWYRQDPGLGLRLIYFSYDVKMKEKGDIPEGYSVSREKKERFSLILESASTNQTSMYLCASSSTGAGNQPQHFGDGTRLSIL.

The sample holds one count of this clone. Different DNA sequences within this sample yield the same CDR3. The V gene is TRBV6-1, the J gene TRBJ1-5, with D possibly matching TRBD1 (5 bases). V gave up 4 bases and J gave up 2 bases, with 9 bases separating them. In germline, CDR1 is MNHNS, CDR2 SASEGT. The CDR3 is made up of 14 amino acids. The CDR3 bases are TGTGCCAGCAGTGGTAGGGACGGCAATCAGCCCCAGCATTTT. Its protein product is CASSGRDGNQPQHF.

The J gene is TRBJ1-6, the V gene TRBV28, with TRBD1 identical over 9 bases. This CDR3 region has 16 residues. CDR1 MDHEN and CDR2 SYDVKM come from the germline V gene. Trimming removed 5 bases from V and 6 bases from J; junction bases left unmatched: 8. The CDR3 is CASSPHRGQGNSPLHF. In DNA, the CDR3 is TGTGCCAGCAGTCCGCACCGGGGACAGGGTAATTCACCCCTCCACTTT. The full variable domain, its missing parts supplied by reference TRBV28 and TRBJ1-6, is DVKVTQSSRYLVKRTGEKVFLECVQDMDHENMFWYRQDPGLGLRLIYFSYDVKMKEKGDIPEGYSVSREKKERFSLILESASTNQTSMYLCASSPHRGQGNSPLHFGNGTRLTVT.

Of note for this clone: Other DNA sequences of this sample code for an identical CDR3. This chain links TRBV9 with TRBJ2-3; D remains ambiguous. There are 14 residues in the CDR3. V was pared by 0 bases and J by 0 bases, with 5 bases between. Germline V gives CDR1 SGDLS, CDR2 YYNGEE. The CDR3 bases are TGTGCCAGCAGCGTAGATCGTAGCACAGATACGCAGTATTTT. It specifies CASSVDRSTDTQYF.

The rearrangement uses TRBV10-3 and TRBJ2-1; D is unclear. V was shortened by 8 bases and J by 4 bases, with 6 bases between the two germline ends. The length of the CDR3 is 11 residues. Germline CDR1 and CDR2: ENHRY and SYGVKD. The CDR3 spells CAILEYNEQFF. The CDR3 nucleotides are TGTGCCATCTTAGAATACAATGAGCAGTTCTTC.

This clone was detected once. V gene TRBV28 combines with J gene TRBJ1-5, with D perhaps matching TRBD1 (5 bases). The germline V gene encodes CDR1 MDHEN and CDR2 SYDVKM. Trimming took 7 bases from V and 0 from J, leaving 10 bases between them. There are 14 residues in the CDR3. CDR3 bases: TGTGCCAGCATCGGGGGAGGTAGCAATCAGCCCCAGCATTTT. It encodes CASIGGGSNQPQHF.

The chain recombines TRBV5-1 with TRBJ2-5; 11 nucleotides agree with TRBD2. With 4 bases clipped from V and 3 bases from J, the junction kept 2 bases outside the gene matches. From germline, CDR1 is SGHRS and CDR2 YFSETQ. This CDR3 comprises 14 residues. Here the CDR3 reads CASSRGLAEETQYF. As DNA, the CDR3 is TGCGCCAGCAGCCGGGGACTAGCGGAAGAGACCCAGTACTTC.

The chain has TRBV6-4 and TRBJ2-6; 8 positions match TRBD1. Germline-derived CDR1 and CDR2 are MRHNA and SNTAGT. This CDR3 has 16 residues. After removal of 3 bases from V and 1 base from J, the junction contained 2 bases not matched to a gene. The CDR3 DNA is TGTGCCAGCAGTGAAAACAGGGGGTCTGGGGCCAACGTCCTGACTTTC. The encoded protein is CASSENRGSGANVLTF.

The V call is TRBV11-3, the J call TRBJ2-5; 9 nucleotides match TRBD2. CDR1 and CDR2 from the germline V gene are SGHNT and YENEEA. The CDR3 contains 16 residues. The J segment lost 4 bases and the V segment lost 1 base, leaving 7 bases of the junction unmatched. CDR3 residues: CASSLGGGARRETQYF. The CDR3 nucleotides read TGTGCCAGCAGCTTAGGCGGGGGGGCTCGGAGAGAGACCCAGTACTTC.

The chain uses TRBV7-8 and TRBJ2-3; D is ambiguous. Trimming stripped 3 bases from V and 11 bases from J, with 9 bases between. The CDR3 is 11 residues long. CDR1 is SGHVS and CDR2 is FQNEAQ in the germline V gene. CDR3: CASSLGLRQYF. As DNA, the CDR3 is TGTGCCAGCAGCTTGGGTCTGAGGCAGTATTTT.